A selection of T cell receptor beta chains follows, all from one sample in a study of shared clonotypes between healthy human individuals. Profiling relied on immunoSEQ multiplex PCR, and the TCRdb table lists in-frame clones only, not all of them. Here the sample spans about 1.5 million clones, approximately 98% being singletons. The sequenced sample was naive CD4+ T cells sorted from blood. All receptors come from a man aged 25-40 years in good health. Both conserved end residues are part of each CDR3. The D gene is left open where the match is weak. The size field is filled for only some rows; it gives once, few, many or a size class.

D	V	J	length	size	DNA	CDR3
-	TRBV7-2	TRBJ1-1	15	-	TGTGCCAGCAGCTTAGAGTTCGGCGTGAACACTGAAGCTTTCTTT	CASSLEFGVNTEAFF
-	TRBV10-3	TRBJ2-7	16	once	TGTGCCATCAGTGAGTCGGGCGGAGGTGCAGAGTACGAGCAGTACTTC	CAISESGGGAEYEQYF
-	TRBV5-1	TRBJ1-1	16	-	TGCGCCAGCAGCCCTGGTGGCCTTTCGGTGAACACTGAAGCTTTCTTT	CASSPGGLSVNTEAFF
TRBD2	TRBV6-5	TRBJ2-1	15	-	TGTGCCAGCAGGCCTCTAGCGGATAACTACAATGAGCAGTTCTTC	CASRPLADNYNEQFF
TRBD2	TRBV5-5	TRBJ2-7	17	-	TGTGCCAGCAGCTTGTGGCTAGCGGGAAGGGGATCCTACGAGCAGTACTTC	CASSLWLAGRGSYEQYF
TRBD2	TRBV6-5	TRBJ2-7	15	-	TGTGCCAGCAGTTCCCTAGCGGGAGGGCCTGGGGAGCAGTACTTC	CASSSLAGGPGEQYF
-	TRBV2	TRBJ2-7	11	-	TGTGCCAGCAGTGACTACTACGAGCAGTACTTC	CASSDYYEQYF
TRBD2	TRBV7-9	TRBJ2-1	14	-	TGTGCCAGCAGCCACCCGGGACTAGCTTCTGAGCAGTTCTTC	CASSHPGLASEQFF
TRBD1	TRBV29-1	TRBJ2-5	14	-	TGCAGCGGGCAAGGGACAGGGGGAAAAGAGACCCAGTACTTC	CSGQGTGGKETQYF
TRBD2	TRBV7-9	TRBJ2-1	15	-	TGTGCCAGCAGCACTAAAGCGGGAGTAGTCGGTGAGCAGTTCTTC	CASSTKAGVVGEQFF
-	TRBV29-1	TRBJ2-2	12	-	TGCAGCGGCTTCAGGGCGACCGGGGAGCTGTTTTTT	CSGFRATGELFF
-	TRBV29-1	TRBJ2-1	12	-	TGCAGCGTTGATAGGTCCTACAATGAGCAGTTCTTC	CSVDRSYNEQFF
TRBD2	TRBV14	TRBJ2-5	13	-	TGTGCCAGCAGACCGACTAGCGCCGAGACCCAGTACTTC	CASRPTSAETQYF
-	TRBV18	TRBJ2-2	14	-	TGTGCCAGCTCACCGGGGACTAACACCGGGGAGCTGTTTTTT	CASSPGTNTGELFF
-	TRBV10-2	TRBJ1-2	18	-	TGCGCCAGCAGTGAGTCGAGCCGGGGCAGCGCAGATAACTATGGCTACACCTTC	CASSESSRGSADNYGYTF
-	TRBV2	TRBJ2-7	11	-	TGTGCCAGCAGTGACGGATACGAGCAGTACTTC	CASSDGYEQYF
-	TRBV9	TRBJ2-5	13	-	TGTGCCAGCAGCGAGTCCCTTCGGGAGACCCAGTACTTC	CASSESLRETQYF
-	TRBV5-1	TRBJ2-1	14	once	TGCGCCAGCAGCGGCCTGTTGGTGGCTGGTGAGCAGTTCTTC	CASSGLLVAGEQFF
TRBD2	TRBV5-4	TRBJ2-7	17	-	TGTGCCAGCAGCTTGGGACTAGCGGCCGAGAGGGACTACGAGCAGTACTTC	CASSLGLAAERDYEQYF
TRBD2	TRBV2	TRBJ2-7	15	-	TGTGCCAGCAGTGAGGTAGCGGGAGGAATGGCCGAGCAGTACTTC	CASSEVAGGMAEQYF
TRBD1	TRBV28	TRBJ1-2	17	-	TGTGCCAGCAGTTACGCCGGGACAGGGAGAGCTAACTATGGCTACACCTTC	CASSYAGTGRANYGYTF
-	TRBV21-1	TRBJ2-5	13	-	TGTGCCAGCAGCCCTTGGCAGGGCGAGACCCAGTACTTC	CASSPWQGETQYF
-	TRBV2	TRBJ2-7	16	-	TGTGCCAGCAGTGTGTATGGAGGAGACCCAACCTACGAGCAGTACTTC	CASSVYGGDPTYEQYF
-	TRBV5-1	TRBJ2-7	14	-	TGCGCCAGCAGCGCGACGAAGGGGTCCTACGAGCAGTACTTC	CASSATKGSYEQYF
-	TRBV2	TRBJ2-5	13	-	TGTGCCAGCACCCGAGGACAGCAAGAGACCCAGTACTTC	CASTRGQQETQYF
-	TRBV29-1	TRBJ2-5	13	-	TGCAGCACCTGTACCTGGGCGGAAGAGACCCAGTACTTC	CSTCTWAEETQYF
-	TRBV27	TRBJ2-7	13	-	TGTGCCAGCAGTCCTTACACGGGCTACGAGCAGTACTTC	CASSPYTGYEQYF
-	TRBV11-2	TRBJ2-5	14	-	TGTGCCAGCAGCCAAATGGGAGTCCCAGAGACCCAGTACTTC	CASSQMGVPETQYF
-	TRBV7-3	TRBJ2-1	12	-	TGTGCCAGCAGCTTATCATCCAATGAGCAGTTCTTC	CASSLSSNEQFF
TRBD2	TRBV7-2	TRBJ2-1	15	-	TGTGCCAGCAGCCCCGGGACTAGCGTTACGAATGAGCAGTTCTTC	CASSPGTSVTNEQFF
-	TRBV27	TRBJ2-7	14	once	TGTGCCAGCAGTTTAAGGGTGAGCACCTACGAGCAGTACTTC	CASSLRVSTYEQYF
-	TRBV28	TRBJ2-7	15	-	TGTGCCAGCAGTTCAGCCGGGACCACGCCCTACGAGCAGTACTTC	CASSSAGTTPYEQYF
-	TRBV19	TRBJ1-1	13	-	TGTGCCAGTAACTTATACCTGAACACTGAAGCTTTCTTT	CASNLYLNTEAFF
-	TRBV10-3	TRBJ2-7	12	-	TGTGCCATCAGTGAGTCCCCCTACGAGCAGTACTTC	CAISESPYEQYF
TRBD2	TRBV5-4	TRBJ2-1	16	-	TGTGCCAGCAGCGAAGAGGGACTAGCGTGGTCGGATGAGCAGTTCTTC	CASSEEGLAWSDEQFF
-	TRBV29-1	TRBJ1-2	10	-	TGCAGCGTTCCAGGGTACGGCTACACCTTC	CSVPGYGYTF
TRBD2	TRBV11-2	TRBJ2-5	16	-	TGTGCCAGCAGCTCCTCTTGGGGGGGAGGGTTGGAGACCCAGTACTTC	CASSSSWGGGLETQYF
TRBD2	TRBV9	TRBJ2-3	18	once	TGTGCCAGCAGCGGACGGGTTTCTAGCGGGAGTGGGACAGATACGCAGTATTTT	CASSGRVSSGSGTDTQYF